This is a list of T cell receptor beta chains from one sample in a study of human T cells and chemical hapten exposure. MiXCR, run by TCRdb on the RACE reads, gives a single entry per CDR3 protein. The repertoire has 80,000 to 95,000 distinct CDR3 sequences, approximately 10% of them found once; the top ten carry 2.2%. This material consisted of whole blood, taken in connection with sensitization to the hapten diphenylcyclopropenone (DPC). These receptor sequences come from a middle-aged man with alopecia areata. Some clones in this sample may be carry-over from other donors' samples. CDR3s include the opening cysteine and the closing phenylalanine or tryptophan. The D gene is left open where the match is weak. Part of the rows lack a size; the others show once, few, many or a class for expanded clones.

D	V	J	size	CDR3
.	TRBV12-3/TRBV12-4	TRBJ1-4	many	CASSLSTRRRVNEKLFF
.	TRBV11-2	TRBJ1-1	.	CASSSTVNTEAFF
.	TRBV5-6	TRBJ1-2	.	CASSLGGALGDGYTF
TRBD1	TRBV12-3/TRBV12-4	TRBJ2-7	medium-sized	CASSLEAGGSYEQYF
TRBD1	TRBV13	TRBJ1-2	few	CASSTRDRELLGGYTF
.	TRBV20-1	TRBJ1-5	many	CSASQYRGPNQPQHF
.	TRBV21-1	TRBJ1-4	.	CASSKFLLVGVRATNEKLFF
.	TRBV12-3/TRBV12-4	TRBJ2-4	.	CASSLGLGEAKNIQYF
TRBD1	TRBV7-2	TRBJ2-7	.	CASSLARGTGPSYEQYF
.	TRBV29-1	TRBJ2-3	many	CSVLSGATDTQYF
.	TRBV7-2	TRBJ1-1	.	CASSYLTEAFF
.	TRBV30	TRBJ1-4	.	CAWSEPNEKLFF
.	TRBV6-2/TRBV6-3	TRBJ2-1	few	CASTVGGLINEQFF
.	TRBV6-2/TRBV6-3	TRBJ1-1	many	CASSFDLDSRSVMNTEAFF
TRBD1	TRBV20-1	TRBJ1-2	.	CSARTGRSGYTF
.	TRBV2	TRBJ2-3	many	CASRMGGDTQYF
.	TRBV6-2/TRBV6-3	TRBJ1-1	many	CASSYGLLEAFF
.	TRBV5-1	TRBJ1-5	few	CASSLIGADNQPQHF
TRBD2	TRBV7-6	TRBJ2-7	few	CASSVGGKGLADAYEQYF
TRBD1	TRBV6-2/TRBV6-3	TRBJ2-7	few	CASTDPRPGQFHEQYF
TRBD2	TRBV29-1	TRBJ2-5	many	CSVVLAATQETQYF
TRBD1	TRBV7-9	TRBJ1-4	few	CASSPAGTGRKVVSEKLFF
.	TRBV13	TRBJ1-6	.	CASSIDQGVGNSPLHF
.	TRBV2	TRBJ1-4	many	CASSLVPETATNEKLFF
.	TRBV3-1	TRBJ2-3	few	CASTSGRGVADTQYF
.	TRBV12-3/TRBV12-4	TRBJ2-2	.	CASSLSGGTGELFF
.	TRBV6-2/TRBV6-3	TRBJ2-2	.	CASSSYLTGWNTGELFF
.	TRBV28	TRBJ2-5	medium-sized	CASGAMTGSRWEETQYF
.	TRBV27	TRBJ2-3	.	CASSLFRAAGTDTQYF
TRBD1	TRBV29-1	TRBJ2-2	.	CSVEVSGRGRDGELFF
.	TRBV4-3	TRBJ1-1	.	CASSQVYRGANTEAFF
.	TRBV12-3/TRBV12-4	TRBJ2-3	few	CASSLDGDTQYF
TRBD1	TRBV10-3	TRBJ1-1	.	CAINRQGGTEAFF
TRBD1	TRBV4-1	TRBJ1-1	.	CASSPMTGDLNTEAFF
TRBD2	TRBV9	TRBJ2-7	.	CASSRRLAGDEQYF
.	TRBV12-3/TRBV12-4	TRBJ2-1	few	CASSASREAYYNEQFF
.	TRBV20-1	TRBJ1-5	few	CSARGVRGDAGNQPQHF
.	TRBV30	TRBJ2-3	few	CAWRVWADTQYF
.	TRBV6-2/TRBV6-3	TRBJ2-3	.	CASRPPRRLLRPDTQYF
.	TRBV10-3	TRBJ1-2	many	CAISEGTAASGYTF
.	TRBV29-1	TRBJ2-1	.	CSVTGRSSYNEQFF
.	TRBV29-1	TRBJ1-2	.	CSVVPPAGDYGYTF
.	TRBV24-1	TRBJ2-1	few	CATSDTDGSRYNEQFF
TRBD2	TRBV7-2	TRBJ2-5	few	CASSLARGFAGGPQETQYF
TRBD2	TRBV5-1	TRBJ2-3	.	CASSGGGLAGGADTQYF
TRBD2	TRBV7-9	TRBJ2-1	few	CASRTSVGTYNEQFF
TRBD2	TRBV11-1	TRBJ2-3	.	CASSLSGFPDTQYF
.	TRBV9	TRBJ2-2	few	CASSVNQGSGELFF
TRBD2	TRBV6-5	TRBJ2-1	.	CASSYRPSGGGVRNEQFF
.	TRBV29-1	TRBJ2-6	few	CSVGGTGDLFSGANVLTF
.	TRBV7-9	TRBJ2-3	.	CASSFIQGLWVTDTQYF
.	TRBV27	TRBJ2-6	.	CASSFYESGANVLTF
TRBD2	TRBV7-2	TRBJ2-3	.	CASSLQRGRATDTQYF
TRBD1	TRBV12-3/TRBV12-4	TRBJ1-2	.	CASTLDRDYGYTF
.	TRBV6-6	TRBJ2-7	many	CASSYGRGSVEQYF
.	TRBV6-5	TRBJ2-3	.	CASSSPTDTQYF
TRBD1	TRBV6-1	TRBJ1-2	.	CASSPQGIGLYGYTF